Shown below are 2 T cell receptor beta chains from a single sample sequenced in a study of T cells after somatic rescue of genetic block. TCRdb's copy holds only in-frame clones and misses some; the assay was immunoSEQ multiplex PCR. Seen here are under 150,000 clones, over 80% observed once, and the top ten hold roughly 1.5%. The sequencing input was peripheral blood mononuclear cells (PBMCs). These receptors were obtained from a woman aged 18-29 years.

J is TRBJ2-7 and V is TRBV11-2; no clear D. CDR3 length equals 12 residues. V lost 5 bases to trimming and J lost 3 bases, with 8 bases between them. Germline lookup yields CDR1 SGHAT and CDR2 FQNNGV. The CDR3 spells CASSPPGYEQYF. The CDR3 region has the DNA TGTGCCAGCAGCCCCCCAGGCTACGAGCAGTACTTC.

This clone showed up just once. This rearrangement joins TRBV7-7 to TRBJ2-5; tentatively, D is TRBD1 (6 bases). The V end was cut by 1 base, the J end by 4 bases, with 10 bases between. The CDR3 length is 14 residues. The V gene's germline CDR1 is SSHAT and CDR2 FNYEAQ (reference sequence). The CDR3 loop is CASSLGTGRETQYF. DNA for the CDR3: TGTGCCAGCAGCTTAGGCACAGGGCGAGAGACCCAGTACTTC. The full variable domain, in which reference TRBV7-7 and TRBJ2-5 provide the parts outside the CDR3, is GAGVSQSPRYKVTKRGQDVTLRCDPISSHATLYWYQQALGQGPEFLTYFNYEAQPDKSGLPSDRFSAERPEGSISTLTIQRTEQRDSAMYRCASSLGTGRETQYFGPGTRLLVL.